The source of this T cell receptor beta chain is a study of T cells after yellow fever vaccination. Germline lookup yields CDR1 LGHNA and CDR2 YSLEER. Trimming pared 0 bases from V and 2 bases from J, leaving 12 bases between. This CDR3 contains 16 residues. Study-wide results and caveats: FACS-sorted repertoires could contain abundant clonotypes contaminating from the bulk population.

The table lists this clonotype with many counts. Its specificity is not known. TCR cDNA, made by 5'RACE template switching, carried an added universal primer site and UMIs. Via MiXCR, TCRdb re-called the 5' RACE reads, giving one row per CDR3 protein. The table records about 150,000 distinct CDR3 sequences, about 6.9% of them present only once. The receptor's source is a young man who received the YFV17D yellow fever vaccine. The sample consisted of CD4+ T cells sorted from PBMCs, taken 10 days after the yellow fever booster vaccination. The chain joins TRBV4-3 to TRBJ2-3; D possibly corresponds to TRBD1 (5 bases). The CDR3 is CASSQDLPGNTDTQYF. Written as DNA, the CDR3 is TGCGCCAGCAGCCAAGATCTACCAGGGAACACAGATACGCAGTATTTT.